The subject of this entry is one T cell receptor (beta chain). No antigen is known for it. These data originate in a study of Ad26.COV2.S vaccination and SARS-CoV-2 variants. Across the study: Into the muscle, Ad26.COV2.S was dosed once or twice, 56 days apart.

Libraries were prepared by immunoSEQ multiplex PCR; TCRdb keeps only in-frame clonotypes and omits some of them. The repertoire consists of about 450,000 clones, with 80% to 90% occurring once and the leading ten covering about 2.7%. Whole-study findings and limits: Spike-specific TCR breadth in vaccine recipients exceeded that seen in placebo recipients.

CDR3 length equals 13 residues. Germline lookup yields CDR1 SGHNT and CDR2 YYREEE (reference sequence). V shed 1 base and J shed 6 bases, with 10 bases lying between them. Treatment reported: some 19 received Ad26.COV2.S at low or high dose, single or two shots; 5 received placebo; per-sample allocation not given. Following the first vaccine or placebo injection, samples were taken on day 63. This sequence was found in a person between 18 and 59 years old who received the Ad26.COV2.S COVID-19 vaccine or a placebo. The gene calls are TRBV5-4 and TRBJ1-2; a weak D match, TRBD1 (5 bases). Here the sequenced sample was peripheral blood, taken in a trial of Ad26.COV2.S vaccine versus placebo. CDR3 sequence reads: CASSLRAGHGYTF. In DNA form, the CDR3 reads TGTGCCAGCAGCTTGAGGGCAGGGCATGGCTACACCTTC.